This TCR beta chain was observed in a study of cytomegalovirus exposure and HLA in healthy donors. This table comes from immunoSEQ multiplex PCR, and its TCRdb copy is limited to in-frame clones, with some not included. This sample has about 140,000 clones, with about nine tenths found just once. CDR1 and CDR2 from the germline V gene are MDHEN and SYDVKM. V gave up 4 bases and J gave up 1 base; unmatched junction bases: 4. The CDR3 has 15 amino acids. Study-wide findings and caveats: Within the 120 or so validation repertoires, first-cohort TCR clusters tended to co-occur, according to a later analysis.

Concerning this clone: Its antigen remains unidentified.

The chain has TRBV28 and TRBJ2-3, with 8 positions matching TRBD2. Specimen: PBMCs. The TCR originated in a man in his late teens or twenties in good health and CMV-seronegative. The CDR3, as DNA: TGTGCCAGCAGTTCTCCGGGAGGGGGCACAGATACGCAGTATTTT. Protein sequence: CASSSPGGGTDTQYF.